The 13 T cell receptor beta chains in this list originate from one sample, sequenced in a study of T cells in women clearing cervical HPV infection. Assay used: immunoSEQ multiplex PCR; TCRdb lists only in-frame clones, some missing. The data show about 23,000 clones, and the top ten clones hold approximately 2.6%. The sequenced material came from blood buffy coat. The receptors were gathered from a woman aged 18 to 75 with a cervical HPV16 infection that either progressed to CIN3+ or cleared (not recorded which).

Points on this clone: Read coverage stops 3 residues before the CDR3 terminus; the germline J gene supplies the remainder. The rearrangement joins TRBV4-2 to TRBJ2-1; TRBD2 aligns across 7 bases. The CDR3 contains 16 residues. The J segment lost 7 bases and the V segment lost 2 bases, leaving 11 bases of the junction unmatched. Per germline, CDR1 LGHNA and CDR2 YNFKEQ. The CDR3 bases that were read are TGTGCCAGCAGCCAACTCCTAGCGGTCAGAAGGAATGAG. As protein: CASSQLLAVRRNE. The CDR3 in full is CASSQLLAVRRNEQFF.

Notes on this clone: Coverage ceases 3 residues before the CDR3 finishes, and the germline J gene fills in the end. The chain couples TRBV7-2 to TRBJ2-2, with 9 bases identical to TRBD1. The CDR3 runs to 13 residues. CDR1 is SGHTA, CDR2 FQGNSA, per germline. The CDR3: CASSFRDREKLFF. The sequenced part of the CDR3 DNA is TGTGCCAGCAGCTTCCGGGACAGGGAAAAG. Using reference TRBV7-2 and TRBJ2-2 for the parts outside the CDR3, the full variable domain is GAGVSQSPSNKVTEKGKDVELRCDPISGHTALYWYRQSLGQGLEFLIYFQGNSAPDKSGLPSDRFSAERTGGSVSTLTIQRTQQEDSAVYLCASSFRDREKLFFGEGSRLTVL.

For this clone: Read data end 3 residues before the CDR3 end; the end is taken from the germline J gene. The chain combines TRBV5-4 with TRBJ1-6, with no clear D. The germline gives CDR1 SGHNT, CDR2 YYREEE (reference sequence). This CDR3 contains 15 residues. The CDR3 spells CASFSASGSAETLHF. The sequenced CDR3 bases are TGTGCCAGCTTTTCGGCTAGCGGGAGCGCGGAGACC.

With respect to this clone: The read finishes 3 residues shy of the CDR3 end, and the germline J gene is used to complete it. The chain is built from TRBV30 and TRBJ2-5; D perhaps matches TRBD1 (5 bases). Trimming shortened V by 3 bases and J by 5 bases, and 10 bases separated the two germline ends. Germline V gene sequence: CDR1 GTSNPN, CDR2 SVGIG (reference sequence). There are 12 residues in the CDR3. The CDR3 loop is CAWSQGVETQYF. The CDR3 bases that were read are TGTGCCTGGAGCCAGGGCGTGGAGACC.

Turning to this clone: The DNA ends 3 residues before the CDR3 does, and the rest of the CDR3 is filled in from the germline J gene. The V call is TRBV18, the J call TRBJ2-3; 7 bases align to TRBD2. CDR1 is KGHSH and CDR2 is LQKENI in the germline V gene. There are 15 residues in the CDR3. J lost 2 bases, V lost 2 bases, and 4 bases had no gene match. The CDR3 bases that were read are TGTGCCAGCTCACCAGCGGGGGTTGCCACAGATACG. Protein product: CASSPAGVATDT. The full CDR3 is CASSPAGVATDTQYF.

Points on this clone: The CDR3 end lies 3 residues beyond the end of the read and is filled in from the germline J gene. The chain is built from TRBV7-3 and TRBJ2-5, with 9 bases lining up with TRBD2. Germline V gene data show CDR1 as SGHTA and CDR2 as FQGTGA. J was trimmed by 0 bases and V by 3 bases; bases with no gene match: 2. The length of the CDR3 is 15 residues. CDR3 in amino acids: CASSFRGGDQETQYF. The DNA read from the CDR3 is TGTGCCAGCAGCTTTCGCGGGGGGGACCAAGAGACC.

On this clone: Read coverage stops 3 residues before the CDR3 terminus; the germline J gene supplies the remainder. The chain links TRBV18 to TRBJ1-1, with D tentatively TRBD1 (6 bases). The CDR3 is 17 residues long. Germline V gene data show CDR1 as KGHSH and CDR2 as LQKENI. V was pared by 0 bases and J by 3 bases, with 17 bases between. CDR3 residues: CASSPPIGDNRDTEAFF. The part of the CDR3 DNA that was read is TGTGCCAGCTCACCACCGATAGGAGATAACAGGGACACTGAA.

For this clone: The read terminates 3 residues before the CDR3 end, so the remaining end is supplied by the germline J gene. The chain uses TRBV2 and TRBJ2-3; TRBD2 aligns across 7 bases. With 1 base clipped from V and 2 bases from J, the junction kept 6 bases outside the gene matches. The CDR3 is 16 residues long. The germline gives CDR1 SNHLY, CDR2 FYNNEI. CDR3 DNA (partial): TGTGCCAGCAGTGAAGAAGCGGGGCCCGTCACAGATACG. It yields the protein CASSEEAGPVTDT. The whole CDR3 protein reads CASSEEAGPVTDTQYF.

Points on this clone: The read ends 3 residues early relative to the CDR3; the germline J gene fills the gap. The chain links TRBV19 to TRBJ2-3, with D tentatively TRBD1 (6 bases). CDR1 and CDR2 from the germline V gene are LNHDA and SQIVND (reference sequence). This CDR3 region has 13 residues. CDR3 bases read: TGTGCCAGTAGAACAGGGCTTTATCAGCCG. Protein: CASRTGLYQP. The whole CDR3 protein is CASRTGLYQPQYF.

On this clone itself: Coverage ceases 3 residues before the CDR3 finishes, and the germline J gene fills in the end. This chain connects TRBV7-3 to TRBJ2-1; 12 nucleotides agree with TRBD2. CDR1 is SGHTA and CDR2 is FQGTGA in the germline V gene. The CDR3 has 17 amino acids. Trimming at V came to 1 base and at J to 8 bases, leaving 9 bases not matched to a gene. The CDR3 region is CASSLRGWLAGGDEQFF. The DNA read from the CDR3 is TGTGCCAGCAGCTTAAGGGGGTGGCTAGCGGGAGGGGATGAG.

This CDR3 is CASSYPGTGRNSPLFF. CDR3 DNA, as far as it was read: TGTGCCAGCAGTTACCCCGGGACAGGGAGGAATTCACCA. V is TRBV6-2 or TRBV6-3 and J is TRBJ1-4; 9 bases agree with TRBD1. The missing CDR3 end, 3 residues past where the read stops, is filled in from the germline J gene. The CDR3 contains 16 residues. CDR1 MNHEY and CDR2 SVGEGT come from the germline V gene.

To note about this clone: The read falls 3 residues short of the CDR3 end, and the missing part is taken from the germline J gene. J is TRBJ1-2 and V is TRBV19; 8 bases are a match to TRBD1. Losses at the gene ends were 5 bases for V and 7 bases for J; bases not matched to a gene: 3. CDR1 is LNHDA, CDR2 SQIVND, per germline (reference sequence). This CDR3 comprises 12 residues. The CDR3 loop is CASSLQGAGYTF. The sequenced part of the CDR3 DNA is TGTGCCAGTAGTCTCCAGGGGGCTGGC.

As for this clone: The CDR3 end falls 3 residues outside the read, so it is completed with the germline J gene. V usage is TRBV6-2 or TRBV6-3 and J usage is TRBJ2-7, with 11 bases that match TRBD1. Losses at the gene ends were 5 bases for V and 5 bases for J; bases not matched to a gene: 8. The germline V gene encodes CDR1 MNHEY and CDR2 SVGEGT. This CDR3 is 15 amino acids long. The CDR3 bases that were read are TGTGCCAGCAGTCCTTGGGACAGGGGGTCTGACGAG. Translating it yields CASSPWDRGSDE. From start to end, the CDR3 is CASSPWDRGSDEQYF.